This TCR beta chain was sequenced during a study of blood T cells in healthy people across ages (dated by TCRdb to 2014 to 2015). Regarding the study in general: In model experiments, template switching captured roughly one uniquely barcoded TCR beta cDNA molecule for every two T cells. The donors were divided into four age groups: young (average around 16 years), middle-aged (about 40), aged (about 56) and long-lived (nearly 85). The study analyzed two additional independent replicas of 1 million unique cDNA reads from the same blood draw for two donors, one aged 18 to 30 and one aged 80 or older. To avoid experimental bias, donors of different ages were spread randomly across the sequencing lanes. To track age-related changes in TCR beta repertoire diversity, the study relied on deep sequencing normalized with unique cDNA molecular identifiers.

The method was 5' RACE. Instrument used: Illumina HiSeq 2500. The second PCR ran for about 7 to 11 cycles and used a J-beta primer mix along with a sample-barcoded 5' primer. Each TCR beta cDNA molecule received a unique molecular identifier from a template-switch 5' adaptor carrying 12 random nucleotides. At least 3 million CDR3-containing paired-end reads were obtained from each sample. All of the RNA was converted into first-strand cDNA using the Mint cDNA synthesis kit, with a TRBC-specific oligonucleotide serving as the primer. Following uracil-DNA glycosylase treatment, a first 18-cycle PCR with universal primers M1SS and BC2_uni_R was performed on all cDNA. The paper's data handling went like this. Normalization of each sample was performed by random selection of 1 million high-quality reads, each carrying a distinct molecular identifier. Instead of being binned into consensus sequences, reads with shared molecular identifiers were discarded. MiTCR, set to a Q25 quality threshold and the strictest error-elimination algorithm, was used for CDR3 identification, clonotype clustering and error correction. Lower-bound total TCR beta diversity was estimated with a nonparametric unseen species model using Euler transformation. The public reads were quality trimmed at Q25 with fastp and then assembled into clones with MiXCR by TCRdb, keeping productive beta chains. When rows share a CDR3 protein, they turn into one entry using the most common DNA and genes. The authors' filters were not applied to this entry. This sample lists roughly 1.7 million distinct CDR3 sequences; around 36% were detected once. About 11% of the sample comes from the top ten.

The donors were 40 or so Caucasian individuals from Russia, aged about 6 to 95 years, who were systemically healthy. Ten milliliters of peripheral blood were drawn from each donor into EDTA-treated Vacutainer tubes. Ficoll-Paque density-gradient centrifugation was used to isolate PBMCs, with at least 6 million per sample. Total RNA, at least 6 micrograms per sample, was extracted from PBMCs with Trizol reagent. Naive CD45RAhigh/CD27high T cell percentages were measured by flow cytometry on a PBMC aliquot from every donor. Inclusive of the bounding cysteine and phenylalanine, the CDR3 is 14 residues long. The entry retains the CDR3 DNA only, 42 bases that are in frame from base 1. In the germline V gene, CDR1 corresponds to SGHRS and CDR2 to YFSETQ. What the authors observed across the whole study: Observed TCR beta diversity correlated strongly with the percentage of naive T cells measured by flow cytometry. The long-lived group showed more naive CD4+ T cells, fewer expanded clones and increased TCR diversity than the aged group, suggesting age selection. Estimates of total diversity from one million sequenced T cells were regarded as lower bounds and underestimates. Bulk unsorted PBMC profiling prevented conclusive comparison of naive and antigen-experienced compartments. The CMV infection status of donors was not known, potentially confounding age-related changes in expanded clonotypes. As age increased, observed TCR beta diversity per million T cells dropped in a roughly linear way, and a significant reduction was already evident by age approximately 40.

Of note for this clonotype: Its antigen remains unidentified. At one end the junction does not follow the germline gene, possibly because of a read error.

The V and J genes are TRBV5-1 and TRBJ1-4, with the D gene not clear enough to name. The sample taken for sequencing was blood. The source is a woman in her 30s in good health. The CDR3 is CASSIFGTNEKRFF. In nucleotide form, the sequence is TGCGCCAGCAGCATTTTCGGAACTAATGAAAAACGGTTTTTT.